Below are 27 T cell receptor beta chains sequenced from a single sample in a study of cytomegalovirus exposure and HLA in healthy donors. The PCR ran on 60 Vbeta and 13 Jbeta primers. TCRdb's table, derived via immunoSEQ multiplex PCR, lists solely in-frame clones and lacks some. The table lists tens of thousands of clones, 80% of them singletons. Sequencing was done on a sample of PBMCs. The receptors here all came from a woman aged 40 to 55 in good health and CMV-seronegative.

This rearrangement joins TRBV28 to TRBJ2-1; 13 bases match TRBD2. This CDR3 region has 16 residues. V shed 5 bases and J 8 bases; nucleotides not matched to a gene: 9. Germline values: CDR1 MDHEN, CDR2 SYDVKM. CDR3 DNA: TGTGCCAGCAGTCTTAGGACTAGCGGGAGCATGGATGAGCAGTTCTTC. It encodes CASSLRTSGSMDEQFF.

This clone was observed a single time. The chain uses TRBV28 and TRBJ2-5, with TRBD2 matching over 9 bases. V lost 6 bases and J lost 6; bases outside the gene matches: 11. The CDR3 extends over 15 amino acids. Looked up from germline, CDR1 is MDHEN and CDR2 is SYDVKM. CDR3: CASSSTGTSTQTQYF. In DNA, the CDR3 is TGTGCCAGCAGCTCAACCGGGACTAGCACGCAGACCCAGTACTTC.

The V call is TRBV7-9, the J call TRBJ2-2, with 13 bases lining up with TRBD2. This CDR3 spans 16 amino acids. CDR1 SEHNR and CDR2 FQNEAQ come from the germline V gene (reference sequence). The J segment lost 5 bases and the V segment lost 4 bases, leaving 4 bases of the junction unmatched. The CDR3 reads CASSWTSGRGTGELFF. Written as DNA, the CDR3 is TGTGCCAGCAGCTGGACTAGCGGGAGAGGAACCGGGGAGCTGTTTTTT.

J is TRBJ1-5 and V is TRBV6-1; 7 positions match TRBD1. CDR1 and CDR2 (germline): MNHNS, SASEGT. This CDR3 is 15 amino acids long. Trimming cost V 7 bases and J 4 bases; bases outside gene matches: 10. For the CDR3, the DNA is TGTGCCAGCAAGCCGGGACAGAACCTGAATCAGCCCCAGCATTTT. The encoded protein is CASKPGQNLNQPQHF.

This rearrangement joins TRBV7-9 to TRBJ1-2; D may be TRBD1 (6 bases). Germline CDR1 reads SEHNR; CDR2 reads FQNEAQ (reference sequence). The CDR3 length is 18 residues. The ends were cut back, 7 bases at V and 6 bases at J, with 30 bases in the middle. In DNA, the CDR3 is TGTGCCAGCAACGACGAGGCGGACAGTATAACGGGGGGTCATGGCTACACCTTC. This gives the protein CASNDEADSITGGHGYTF.

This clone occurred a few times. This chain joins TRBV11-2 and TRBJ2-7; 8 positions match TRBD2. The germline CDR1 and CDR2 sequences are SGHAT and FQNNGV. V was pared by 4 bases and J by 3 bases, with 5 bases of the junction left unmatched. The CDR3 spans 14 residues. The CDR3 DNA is TGTGCCAGCAGCTCGGGACTAGGAATCTACGAGCAGTACTTC. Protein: CASSSGLGIYEQYF.

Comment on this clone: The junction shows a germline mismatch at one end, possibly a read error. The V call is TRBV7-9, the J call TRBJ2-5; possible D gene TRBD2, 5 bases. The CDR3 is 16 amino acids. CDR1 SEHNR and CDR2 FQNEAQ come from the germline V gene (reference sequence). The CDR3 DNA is TGTTCCAGCAGCTTAGGATCCCTAGAAGGCGGGCAGACCCAGTACTTC. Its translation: CSSSLGSLEGGQTQYF.

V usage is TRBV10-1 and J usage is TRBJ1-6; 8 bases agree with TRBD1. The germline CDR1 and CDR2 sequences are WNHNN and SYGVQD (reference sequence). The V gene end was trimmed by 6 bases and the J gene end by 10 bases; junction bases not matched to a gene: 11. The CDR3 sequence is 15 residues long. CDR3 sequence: CASRPGTGAGSPLHF. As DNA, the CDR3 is TGCGCCAGCAGACCGGGGACAGGCGCAGGGTCACCCCTCCACTTT.

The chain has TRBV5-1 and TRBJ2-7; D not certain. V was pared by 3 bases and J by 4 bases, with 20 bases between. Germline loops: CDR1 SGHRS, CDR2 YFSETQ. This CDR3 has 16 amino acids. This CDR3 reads CASSYSQTIRPYEQYF. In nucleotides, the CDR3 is TGCGCCAGCAGCTATTCACAAACCATCCGCCCTTACGAGCAGTACTTC.

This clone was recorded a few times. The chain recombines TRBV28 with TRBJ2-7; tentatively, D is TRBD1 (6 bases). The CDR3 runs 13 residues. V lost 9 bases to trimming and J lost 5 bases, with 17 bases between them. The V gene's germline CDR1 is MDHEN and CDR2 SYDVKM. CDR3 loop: CASQGQSWDEQYF. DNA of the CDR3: TGTGCCAGTCAAGGACAGTCTTGGGACGAGCAGTACTTC.

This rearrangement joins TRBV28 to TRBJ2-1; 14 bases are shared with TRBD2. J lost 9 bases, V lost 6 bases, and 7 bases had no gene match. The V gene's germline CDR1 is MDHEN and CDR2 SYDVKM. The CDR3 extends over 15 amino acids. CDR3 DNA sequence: TGTGCCAGCAGGCCGACTAGCGGGAGGGTTGCTGAGCAGTTCTTC. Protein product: CASRPTSGRVAEQFF.

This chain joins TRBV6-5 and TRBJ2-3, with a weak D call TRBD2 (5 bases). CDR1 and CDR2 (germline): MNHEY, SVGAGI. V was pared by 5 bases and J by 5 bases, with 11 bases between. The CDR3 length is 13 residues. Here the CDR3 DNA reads TGTGCCAGCAGTCCTCCCGGGATAGATACGCAGTATTTT. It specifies CASSPPGIDTQYF.

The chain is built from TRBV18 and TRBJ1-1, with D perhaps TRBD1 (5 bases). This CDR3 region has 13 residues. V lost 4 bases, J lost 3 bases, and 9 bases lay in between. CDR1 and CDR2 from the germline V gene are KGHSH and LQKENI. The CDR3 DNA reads TGTGCCAGCTCACTGGGGCCGGACACTGAAGCTTTCTTT. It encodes CASSLGPDTEAFF. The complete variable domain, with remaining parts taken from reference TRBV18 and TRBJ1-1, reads NAGVMQNPRHLVRRRGQEARLRCSPMKGHSHVYWYRQLPEEGLKFMVYLQKENIIDESGMPKERFSAEFPKEGPSILRIQQVVRGDSAAYFCASSLGPDTEAFFGQGTRLTVV.

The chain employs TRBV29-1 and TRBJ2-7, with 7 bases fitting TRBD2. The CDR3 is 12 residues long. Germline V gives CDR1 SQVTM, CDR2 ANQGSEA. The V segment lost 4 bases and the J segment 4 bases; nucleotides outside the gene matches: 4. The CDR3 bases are TGCAGCGTTGCCCTAGCGGATTACGAGCAGTACTTC. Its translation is CSVALADYEQYF.

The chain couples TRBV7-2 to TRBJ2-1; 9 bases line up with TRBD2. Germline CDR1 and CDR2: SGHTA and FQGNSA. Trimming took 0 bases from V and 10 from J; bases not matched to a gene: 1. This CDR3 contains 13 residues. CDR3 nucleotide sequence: TGTGCCAGCAGCTTAGCTACTAGCGGGGAGCAGTTCTTC. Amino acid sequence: CASSLATSGEQFF.

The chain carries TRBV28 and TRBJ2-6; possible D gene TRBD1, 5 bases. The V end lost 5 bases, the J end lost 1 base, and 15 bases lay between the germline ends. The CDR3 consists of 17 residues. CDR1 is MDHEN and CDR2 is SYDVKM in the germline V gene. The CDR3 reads CASSGRRVTSGANVLTF. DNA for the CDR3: TGTGCCAGCAGTGGCCGCAGGGTAACGTCTGGGGCCAACGTCCTGACTTTC.

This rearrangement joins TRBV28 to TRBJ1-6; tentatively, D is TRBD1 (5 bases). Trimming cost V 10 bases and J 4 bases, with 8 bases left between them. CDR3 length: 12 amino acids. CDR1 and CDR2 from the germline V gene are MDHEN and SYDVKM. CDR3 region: CATTGYNSPLHF. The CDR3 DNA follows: TGTGCCACCACAGGTTATAATTCACCCCTCCACTTT.

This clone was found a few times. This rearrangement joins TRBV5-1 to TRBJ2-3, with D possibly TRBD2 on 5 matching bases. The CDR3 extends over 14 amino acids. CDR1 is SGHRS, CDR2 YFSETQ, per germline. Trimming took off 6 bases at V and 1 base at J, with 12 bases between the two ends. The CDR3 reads CASTESSGTDTQYF. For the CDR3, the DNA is TGCGCCAGCACGGAGAGTAGCGGCACAGATACGCAGTATTTT.

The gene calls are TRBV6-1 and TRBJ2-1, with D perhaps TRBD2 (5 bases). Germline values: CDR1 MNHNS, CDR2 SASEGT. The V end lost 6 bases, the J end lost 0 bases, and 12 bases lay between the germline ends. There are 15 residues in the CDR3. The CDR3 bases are TGTGCCAGCAGGGCCTCGACTAACTCCTACAATGAGCAGTTCTTC. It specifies CASRASTNSYNEQFF.

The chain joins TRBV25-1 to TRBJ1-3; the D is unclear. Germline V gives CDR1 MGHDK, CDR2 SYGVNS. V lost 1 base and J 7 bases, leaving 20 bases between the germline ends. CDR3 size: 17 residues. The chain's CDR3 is CASSESGSTTPGNTIYF. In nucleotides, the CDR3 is TGTGCCAGCAGTGAATCCGGGTCTACCACCCCGGGGAACACCATATATTTT. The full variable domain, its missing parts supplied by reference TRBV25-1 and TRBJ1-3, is EADIYQTPRYLVIGTGKKITLECSQTMGHDKMYWYQQDPGMELHLIHYSYGVNSTEKGDLSSESTVSRIRTEHFPLTLESARPSHTSQYLCASSESGSTTPGNTIYFGEGSWLTVV.

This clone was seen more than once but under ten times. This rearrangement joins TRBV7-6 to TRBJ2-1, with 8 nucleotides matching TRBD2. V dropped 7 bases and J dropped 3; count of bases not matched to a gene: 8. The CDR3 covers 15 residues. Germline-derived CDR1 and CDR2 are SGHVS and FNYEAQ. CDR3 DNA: TGTGCCAGCACAGCGAGGCGGGAGGTCTACAATGAGCAGTTCTTC. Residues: CASTARREVYNEQFF. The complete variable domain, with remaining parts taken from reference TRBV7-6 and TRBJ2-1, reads GAGVSQSPRYKVTKRGQDVALRCDPISGHVSLYWYRQALGQGPEFLTYFNYEAQQDKSGLPNDRFSAERPEGSISTLTIQRTEQRDSAMYRCASTARREVYNEQFFGPGTRLTVL.

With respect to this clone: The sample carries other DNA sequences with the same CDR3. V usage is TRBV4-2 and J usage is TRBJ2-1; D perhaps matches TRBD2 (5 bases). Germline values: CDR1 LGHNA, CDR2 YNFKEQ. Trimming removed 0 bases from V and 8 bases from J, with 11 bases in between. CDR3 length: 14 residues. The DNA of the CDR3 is TGTGCCAGCAGCCAAGATCGGTCGGACTATGAGCAGTTCTTC. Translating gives CASSQDRSDYEQFF.

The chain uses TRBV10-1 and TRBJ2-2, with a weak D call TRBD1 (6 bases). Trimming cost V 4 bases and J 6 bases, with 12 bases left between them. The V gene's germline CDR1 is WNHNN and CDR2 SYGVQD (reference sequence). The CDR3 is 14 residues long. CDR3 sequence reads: CASSGTGQAGELFF. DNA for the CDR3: TGCGCCAGCAGTGGAACAGGGCAGGCCGGGGAGCTGTTTTTT.

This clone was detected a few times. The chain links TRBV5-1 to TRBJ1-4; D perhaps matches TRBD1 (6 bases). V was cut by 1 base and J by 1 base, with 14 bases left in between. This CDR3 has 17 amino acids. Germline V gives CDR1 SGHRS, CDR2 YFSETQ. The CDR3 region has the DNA TGCGCCAGCAGCTTGACCCCGGACAGAGAAACTAATGAAAAACTGTTTTTT. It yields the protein CASSLTPDRETNEKLFF.

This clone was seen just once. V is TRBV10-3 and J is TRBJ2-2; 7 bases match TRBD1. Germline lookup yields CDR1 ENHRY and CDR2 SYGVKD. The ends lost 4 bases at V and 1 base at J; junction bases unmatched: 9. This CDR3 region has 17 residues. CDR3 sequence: CAISGRSGTVNTGELFF. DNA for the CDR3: TGTGCCATCAGTGGACGTTCCGGGACAGTGAACACCGGGGAGCTGTTTTTT.

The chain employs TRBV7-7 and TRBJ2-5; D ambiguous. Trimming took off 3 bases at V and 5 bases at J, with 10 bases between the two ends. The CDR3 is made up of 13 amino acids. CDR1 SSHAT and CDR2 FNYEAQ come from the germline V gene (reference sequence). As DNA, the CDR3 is TGTGCCAGCAGCTTGACGTCCGGGGAGACCCAGTACTTC. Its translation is CASSLTSGETQYF. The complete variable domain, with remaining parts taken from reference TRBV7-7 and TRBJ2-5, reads GAGVSQSPRYKVTKRGQDVTLRCDPISSHATLYWYQQALGQGPEFLTYFNYEAQPDKSGLPSDRFSAERPEGSISTLTIQRTEQRDSAMYRCASSLTSGETQYFGPGTRLLVL.

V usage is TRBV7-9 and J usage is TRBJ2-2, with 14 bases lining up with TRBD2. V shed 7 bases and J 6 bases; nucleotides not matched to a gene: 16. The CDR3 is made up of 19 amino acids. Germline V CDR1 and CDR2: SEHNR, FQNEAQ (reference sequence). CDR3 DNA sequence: TGTGCCAGCATCGGGCTCTCCGGGACTAGCGGGAGAGAGTCCGGGGAGCTGTTTTTT. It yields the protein CASIGLSGTSGRESGELFF.